A single sample is the source of the 29 T cell receptor beta chains below, sequenced in a study of blood T cell repertoires in COVID-19. Generated by immunoSEQ multiplex PCR, the TCRdb table keeps only in-frame clones and is missing some. In the table there are some 200,000 clones, around 87% of which are singletons. The specimen sequenced was peripheral blood. Receptors were obtained from a woman in her late teens or twenties who had recovered from COVID-19.

This clone came up once. The rearrangement uses TRBV9 and TRBJ2-5; TRBD2 is a possible D gene (5 bases). Trimming left V 4 bases short and J 5 bases short, with 21 bases between. The CDR3 totals 16 residues. Germline CDR1 is SGDLS and CDR2 is YYNGEE. CDR3 sequence (DNA): TGTGCCAGCAGCCCCAAGGACCAGACCACGGGGGAGACCCAGTACTTC. This codes for CASSPKDQTTGETQYF.

J is TRBJ2-3 and V is TRBV18, with 12 bases that match TRBD2. There are 16 residues in the CDR3. J gave up 1 base and V 6 bases, and 5 bases lay outside the gene matches. Looked up from germline, CDR1 is KGHSH and CDR2 is LQKENI. The CDR3 bases are TGTGCCAGCTCTCCCCTAGCGGGAGGGGGCACAGATACGCAGTATTTT. Its translation is CASSPLAGGGTDTQYF.

The chain links TRBV7-2 to TRBJ1-2, with 7 bases aligning to TRBD1. Per germline, CDR1 SGHTA and CDR2 FQGNSA. After removal of 6 bases from V and 3 bases from J, the junction contained 7 bases not matched to a gene. The CDR3 length is 14 residues. The CDR3 DNA reads as TGTGCCAGCAGGAATCCGGGACAGTACTATGGCTACACCTTC. It specifies CASRNPGQYYGYTF.

This rearrangement joins TRBV7-2 to TRBJ2-1; tentatively, D is TRBD2 (5 bases). CDR1 is SGHTA, CDR2 FQGNSA, per germline. The CDR3 length is 12 residues. V was shortened by 0 bases and J by 10 bases, with 7 bases between the two germline ends. The CDR3 sequence is CASSLASGEQFF. The CDR3 DNA sequence: TGTGCCAGCAGCTTAGCCTCGGGGGAGCAGTTCTTC.

This clone was observed a few times. The V call is TRBV11-2, the J call TRBJ1-1; D is unresolved. Germline CDR1 SGHAT, CDR2 FQNNGV. V lost 2 bases, J lost 5 bases, and 12 bases lay in between. The CDR3 covers 14 residues. For the CDR3, the DNA is TGTGCCAGCAGCTTATTAGGTTCGGGAACTGAAGCTTTCTTT. It translates to CASSLLGSGTEAFF.

The chain couples TRBV7-8 to TRBJ2-4; 11 positions agree with TRBD2. Trimming removed 4 bases from V and 0 bases from J; junction bases left unmatched: 8. Germline CDR1 reads SGHVS; CDR2 reads FQNEAQ. CDR3 length: 18 residues. The CDR3 loop is CASSSPGTSGIAKNIQYF. The CDR3 DNA sequence: TGTGCCAGCAGCTCCCCAGGGACTAGCGGTATAGCCAAAAACATTCAGTACTTC. Together with reference TRBV7-8 and TRBJ2-4, the CDR3 gives the full variable domain: GAGVSQSPRYKVAKRGQDVALRCDPISGHVSLFWYQQALGQGPEFLTYFQNEAQLDKSGLPSDRFFAERPEGSVSTLKIQRTQQEDSAVYLCASSSPGTSGIAKNIQYFGAGTRLSVL.

The V and J genes are TRBV4-3 and TRBJ2-7, with TRBD1 identical over 8 bases. Germline V CDR1 and CDR2: LGHNA, YSLEER. This CDR3 is built from 15 residues. With V trimmed by 0 bases and J by 2 bases, 3 bases remained unmatched. The chain's CDR3 is CASSQDPGGTYEQYF. In nucleotides, the CDR3 is TGCGCCAGCAGCCAAGATCCAGGGGGCACCTACGAGCAGTACTTC.

The chain is built from TRBV20-1 and TRBJ1-2; D gene unclear. The germline V gene encodes CDR1 DFQATT and CDR2 SNEGSKA (reference sequence). This CDR3 contains 14 residues. V was clipped by 3 bases and J by 6 bases, with 17 bases between them. CDR3: CSASEAARGDGYTF. The CDR3 nucleotides are TGCAGTGCTAGTGAGGCCGCCCGCGGGGATGGCTACACCTTC.

The chain carries TRBV21-1 and TRBJ1-2; TRBD1, the table's D call, was not compared with the DNA. TRBV21-1 is shown as a pseudogene. CDR3 size: 18 residues. As DNA, the CDR3 is TGTGCCAGCAGCAAAAGGGGGACCTATACCCTAATCGGCTATGGCTACACCTTC. Translation: CASSKRGTYTLIGYGYTF.

The chain links TRBV4-1 to TRBJ2-2; D is unclear. The germline gives CDR1 MGHRA, CDR2 YSYEKL. V lost 7 bases, J lost 4 bases, and 19 bases lay in between. This CDR3 is built from 16 residues. CDR3 in amino acids: CASTSTREVGTGELFF. CDR3 nucleotide sequence: TGCGCCAGCACCTCTACTCGAGAAGTCGGCACCGGGGAGCTGTTTTTT.

The rearrangement uses TRBV7-6 and TRBJ1-5; 9 bases map to TRBD1. This CDR3 has 15 residues. Germline CDR1 reads SGHVS; CDR2 reads FNYEAQ. Trimming at V came to 3 bases and at J to 1 base, leaving 1 base not matched to a gene. The chain's CDR3 is CASSFGQGSNQPQHF. CDR3 DNA sequence: TGTGCCAGCAGCTTCGGACAGGGGAGCAATCAGCCCCAGCATTTT.

This chain links TRBV6-2 or TRBV6-3 with TRBJ2-7; 12 nucleotides align to TRBD2. The CDR3 is 19 amino acids. Looked up from germline, CDR1 is MNHEY and CDR2 is SVGEGT. V shed 2 bases and J 1 base; nucleotides not matched to a gene: 12. In DNA form, the CDR3 reads TGTGCCAGCAGTTACGACCCTCGGCCGACTAGCGGGAGTTCCTACGAGCAGTACGTC. Translation gives CASSYDPRPTSGSSYEQYV.

This chain uses TRBV7-2 with TRBJ2-5; D gene uncertain. V was pared by 1 base and J by 1 base, with 4 bases between. CDR1 and CDR2 (germline): SGHTA, FQGNSA. The CDR3 contains 13 residues. The chain's CDR3 is CASSLGPQETQYF. The DNA of the CDR3 is TGTGCCAGCAGCTTAGGGCCCCAAGAGACCCAGTACTTC. Full variable domain (remainder filled in from reference TRBV7-2 and TRBJ2-5): GAGVSQSPSNKVTEKGKDVELRCDPISGHTALYWYRQSLGQGLEFLIYFQGNSAPDKSGLPSDRFSAERTGGSVSTLTIQRTQQEDSAVYLCASSLGPQETQYFGPGTRLLVL.

This clone was seen a handful of times. The chain recombines TRBV7-2 with TRBJ1-1, with D hard to call. The CDR3 sequence is 13 residues long. The V gene lost 1 base and the J gene lost 5 bases, with 8 bases spanning the gap. CDR1 and CDR2 (germline): SGHTA, FQGNSA. DNA of the CDR3: TGTGCCAGCAGCTTAGGGGCTACGACTGAAGCTTTCTTT. This gives the protein CASSLGATTEAFF. The full variable domain, its missing parts supplied by reference TRBV7-2 and TRBJ1-1, is GAGVSQSPSNKVTEKGKDVELRCDPISGHTALYWYRQSLGQGLEFLIYFQGNSAPDKSGLPSDRFSAERTGGSVSTLTIQRTQQEDSAVYLCASSLGATTEAFFGQGTRLTVV.

This clone showed up just once. The genes are TRBV4-1 and TRBJ2-7; 8 nucleotides line up with TRBD2. This CDR3 region has 15 residues. Germline values: CDR1 MGHRA, CDR2 YSYEKL. V shed 5 bases, J shed 3 bases, and the junction held 9 bases outside the gene matches. The CDR3: CASSYGTSNLYEQYF. The DNA for the CDR3 is TGCGCCAGCAGCTACGGGACTAGTAATCTCTACGAGCAGTACTTC.

The rearrangement links TRBV15 to TRBJ2-2; TRBD1 agrees at 7 bases. In germline, CDR1 is LNHNV, CDR2 YYDKDF (reference sequence). The CDR3 extends over 17 amino acids. With 5 bases clipped from V and 2 bases from J, the junction kept 11 bases outside the gene matches. The CDR3 DNA follows: TGTGCCACCAGCCCCCGAGGGGGCAGGTTCAACACCGGGGAGCTGTTTTTT. Encoded protein: CATSPRGGRFNTGELFF.

The rearrangement uses TRBV19 and TRBJ1-2, with 9 bases fitting TRBD1. Germline CDR1 LNHDA, CDR2 SQIVND (reference sequence). The CDR3 length is 17 residues. V lost 5 bases to trimming and J lost 7 bases; unmatched junction nucleotides: 17. CDR3 sequence: CASSSVGRTGASLGYTF. CDR3 DNA sequence: TGTGCCAGTAGTTCGGTCGGAAGGACAGGGGCGAGTCTTGGCTACACCTTC.

This sequence joins TRBV19 and TRBJ2-7; tentative D call: TRBD1 (6 bases). There are 12 residues in the CDR3. CDR1 is LNHDA and CDR2 is SQIVND in the germline V gene (reference sequence). The germline V and J ends were trimmed by 7 bases and 5 bases, with 12 bases remaining between them. CDR3 bases: TGTGCCAGTAATACAGGGTTCAACGAGCAGTACTTC. It specifies CASNTGFNEQYF.

The rearrangement uses TRBV2 and TRBJ2-3; 10 nucleotides match TRBD1. CDR1 SNHLY and CDR2 FYNNEI come from the germline V gene. The CDR3 runs to 15 residues. With V trimmed by 7 bases and J by 2 bases, 6 bases remained unmatched. Here the CDR3 reads CASTAGQGVTDTQYF. Written as DNA, the CDR3 is TGTGCCAGCACCGCCGGACAGGGGGTCACAGATACGCAGTATTTT.

V and J are TRBV24-1 and TRBJ2-7; 12 positions agree with TRBD1. Germline assignment: CDR1 KGHDR and CDR2 SFDVKD. This CDR3 comprises 18 residues. The J segment lost 0 bases and the V segment lost 2 bases, leaving 7 bases of the junction unmatched. CDR3 protein: CATSDWGQGAHISYEQYV. CDR3 sequence (DNA): TGTGCCACCAGTGATTGGGGACAGGGGGCCCACATCTCCTACGAGCAGTACGTC.

The chain combines TRBV19 with TRBJ2-3; D gene uncertain. Trimming left V 8 bases short and J 0 bases short, with 9 bases between. The CDR3 spans 13 residues. CDR1 and CDR2 (germline): LNHDA, SQIVND (reference sequence). CDR3 amino acids: CASAWASTDTQYF. The DNA of the CDR3 is TGTGCCAGTGCGTGGGCCAGCACAGATACGCAGTATTTT.

The chain is built from TRBV4-1 and TRBJ1-5, with 11 bases aligning to TRBD1. Germline V gene data show CDR1 as MGHRA and CDR2 as YSYEKL. CDR3 size: 16 residues. The J segment lost 3 bases and the V segment lost 3 bases, leaving 4 bases of the junction unmatched. The DNA of the CDR3 is TGCGCCAGCAGCCATCCGGGACAGGGGGACAATCAGCCCCAGCATTTT. Residues: CASSHPGQGDNQPQHF.

There are a few counts of this clone. The V gene is TRBV11-2, the J gene TRBJ2-1; 10 bases agree with TRBD2. The V gene's germline CDR1 is SGHAT and CDR2 FQNNGV. The CDR3 is 14 amino acids. Trimming at V came to 5 bases and at J to 6 bases, leaving 4 bases not matched to a gene. The CDR3 here is CASSILAGANEQFF. Here the CDR3 DNA reads TGTGCCAGCAGCATCCTAGCGGGAGCCAATGAGCAGTTCTTC. The whole variable domain, filled in from reference TRBV11-2 and TRBJ2-1, reads EAGVAQSPRYKIIEKRQSVAFWCNPISGHATLYWYQQILGQGPKLLIQFQNNGVVDDSQLPKDRFSAERLKGVDSTLKIQPAKLEDSAVYLCASSILAGANEQFFGPGTRLTVL.

The J gene is TRBJ1-4, the V gene TRBV7-2; the D gene is possibly TRBD1 (6 bases). Per the germline V gene, CDR1 is SGHTA and CDR2 is FQGNSA. The CDR3 length is 14 residues. Trimming removed 5 bases from V and 5 bases from J, with 12 bases in between. CDR3 in DNA: TGTGCCAGCAGCCCCCGTAGGGGGAATGAAAAACTGTTTTTT. It is translated as CASSPRRGNEKLFF.

The chain uses TRBV4-3 and TRBJ2-5; 8 nucleotides align to TRBD1. The CDR3 has 15 amino acids. The V gene's germline CDR1 is LGHNA and CDR2 YSLEER. The junction had 4 bases not matched to a gene; V was cut back by 0 bases and J by 4 bases. Here the CDR3 reads CASSQDRGQAETQYF. In nucleotides, the CDR3 is TGCGCCAGCAGCCAAGATCGGGGACAGGCAGAGACCCAGTACTTC.

CDR3 loop: CASSKTYSGWKDYEQYV. In DNA form, the CDR3 reads TGTGCCAGCAGCAAAACTTACTCAGGGTGGAAGGACTACGAGCAGTACGTC. V and J are TRBV21-1 and TRBJ2-7; the DNA was not compared with TRBD1, the D call given in the table. TRBV21-1 is classified as a pseudogene. This CDR3 has 17 amino acids.

There are a few counts of this clone. This chain connects TRBV4-1 to TRBJ2-3, with 9 positions matching TRBD2. CDR3 length: 17 residues. Germline V gene lookup returns CDR1 MGHRA and CDR2 YSYEKL. V was pared by 0 bases and J by 6 bases, with 10 bases of the junction left unmatched. The CDR3 sequence: CASSQDGAGGQSDTQYF. The CDR3 DNA follows: TGCGCCAGCAGCCAAGATGGGGCGGGGGGGCAATCTGATACGCAGTATTTT.

The V and J genes are TRBV10-3 and TRBJ2-2, with TRBD1 identical over 9 bases. The CDR3 runs 16 residues. Looked up from germline, CDR1 is ENHRY and CDR2 is SYGVKD. V gave up 3 bases and J gave up 7 bases; unmatched junction bases: 9. CDR3 in amino acids: CAISDSGTGSVGELFF. In nucleotides, the CDR3 is TGTGCCATCAGTGATTCCGGGACAGGGTCAGTCGGGGAGCTGTTTTTT.

The rearrangement links TRBV21-1 to TRBJ2-2; the D call of TRBD1 is as the table states it, not checked on the DNA. TRBV21-1 is an annotated pseudogene. CDR3 size: 16 residues. CDR3 protein: CASSKPDRGGPRELFF. Written as DNA, the CDR3 is TGTGCCAGCAGCAAACCCGACAGGGGAGGACCAAGGGAGCTGTTTTTT.